These 20 T cell receptor beta chains originate from one sample sequenced in a study of CD8+ T cells in alopecia areata. RNA, once extracted, was reverse transcribed into cDNA for use as the sequencing template. Using immunoSEQ multiplex PCR, the repertoire was profiled, and TCRdb retains in-frame clones only, with some absent. The sample lists almost 250,000 clones; under 80% were seen once. Specimen: CD4+ T cells sorted from blood, collected at week 0. The receptor source for this set is a human donor with alopecia areata.

This clone came up a few times. The V and J genes are TRBV5-1 and TRBJ1-6; no clear D gene. This CDR3 is 16 amino acids long. The germline V gene encodes CDR1 SGHRS and CDR2 YFSETQ. V lost 7 bases to trimming and J lost 7 bases, with 21 bases between them. CDR3 region: CASSFRADRVNSPLHF. DNA for the CDR3: TGCGCCAGCTCCTTTCGGGCGGATCGGGTCAATTCACCCCTCCACTTT.

The chain couples TRBV2 to TRBJ2-7, with D unclear. Germline values: CDR1 SNHLY, CDR2 FYNNEI. V was pared by 4 bases and J by 3 bases, with 10 bases between. The CDR3 runs to 13 residues. The CDR3 loop reads CASSATVSYEQYF. The CDR3 coding sequence is TGTGCCAGCAGTGCCACGGTTAGCTACGAGCAGTACTTC.

In its sample, this clone was seen a few times. This CDR3 is CASSYRQGNTDTQYF. The CDR3 bases are TGCGCCAGCAGCTATCGACAGGGGAATACAGATACGCAGTATTTT. The chain joins TRBV5-1 to TRBJ2-3, with TRBD1 matching over 8 bases. Germline CDR1 and CDR2: SGHRS and YFSETQ. The J segment lost 3 bases and the V segment lost 3 bases, leaving 6 bases of the junction unmatched. This CDR3 has 15 residues.

Worth noting for this clone: Distinct nucleotide sequences in the sample also encode this CDR3. The chain employs TRBV9 and TRBJ2-5; possible D gene TRBD2, 6 bases. Germline CDR1 is SGDLS and CDR2 is YYNGEE. This CDR3 region has 14 residues. V lost 0 bases and J lost 5, with 11 bases in between. The CDR3 DNA reads as TGTGCCAGCAGCGTAGATTCAGGGAGGGAGACCCAGTACTTC. This sequence encodes CASSVDSGRETQYF.

Worth noting for this clone: Other DNA sequences within the sample encode an identical CDR3. This chain joins TRBV30 and TRBJ2-3; no clear D. CDR3 length: 11 amino acids. V shed 0 bases and J shed 5 bases, with 3 bases lying between them. CDR1 GTSNPN and CDR2 SVGIG come from the germline V gene (reference sequence). This CDR3 is CAWSVKDTQYF. The CDR3, as DNA: TGTGCCTGGAGTGTAAAAGATACGCAGTATTTT.

This chain connects TRBV15 to TRBJ1-5, with D possibly being TRBD1 (5 bases). Germline lookup yields CDR1 LNHNV and CDR2 YYDKDF (reference sequence). Deletions cut 5 bases from V and 2 bases from J, with 13 bases between. The CDR3 extends over 15 amino acids. DNA for the CDR3: TGTGCCACCAGCCTGGCGGGGCGTCGCAATCAGCCCCAGCATTTT. Its translation: CATSLAGRRNQPQHF.

This clone came up many times. The V gene is TRBV7-8, the J gene TRBJ2-5, with 12 bases fitting TRBD2. The CDR3 length is 16 residues. V gave up 5 bases and J gave up 5 bases; unmatched junction bases: 9. CDR1 is SGHVS, CDR2 FQNEAQ, per germline. In nucleotides, the CDR3 is TGTGCCAGCAGCCCGCTAGCGGGGGGGCCGGGGGAGACCCAGTACTTC. This encodes CASSPLAGGPGETQYF.

About this clone itself: One end of the junction varies from germline; a read error may be responsible. The V and J genes are TRBV29-1 and TRBJ1-1; a possible D gene is TRBD1 (6 bases). Germline V gene lookup returns CDR1 SQVTM and CDR2 ANQGSEA. The CDR3 is 11 amino acids. CDR3 nucleotide sequence: TGCAGCGTTCAGGGGAACGCTGAAGCTTTCTTT. Amino acid sequence: CSVQGNAEAFF.

A word on this clone: One junction end does not reproduce the germline sequence, and a read error may be involved. The CDR3 sequence: CSVDVASGGPNF. The CDR3 nucleotides read TGCAGCGTTGACGTCGCTAGCGGGGGGCCTAACTTC. This sequence joins TRBV29-1 and TRBJ2-5, with TRBD2 matching 11 bases. The CDR3 consists of 12 residues. CDR1 and CDR2 (germline): SQVTM, ANQGSEA.

The genes are TRBV29-1 and TRBJ1-1; D is unclear. Trimming left V 2 bases short and J 5 bases short, with 12 bases between. The germline CDR1 and CDR2 sequences are SQVTM and ANQGSEA. The CDR3 contains 13 residues. This CDR3 reads CSVERGGSTEAFF. In DNA, the CDR3 is TGCAGCGTTGAACGGGGAGGAAGTACTGAAGCTTTCTTT.

As regards this clone: A read error may account for a junction end that differs from germline. The J gene is TRBJ2-1, the V gene TRBV7-7; TRBD2 matches 16 bases. This CDR3 contains 15 residues. Germline V gene data show CDR1 as SSHAT and CDR2 as FNYEAQ (reference sequence). The CDR3 nucleotides read TGTGCTAGCAGCACCGGGACTAGCGGGGGGGCTGAGCAGTTCTTC. Protein sequence: CASSTGTSGGAEQFF.

There are a few counts of this clone. This sequence joins TRBV5-1 and TRBJ2-6; D is unclear. V gave up 4 bases and J gave up 2 bases, with 10 bases separating them. Germline CDR1 SGHRS, CDR2 YFSETQ. The length of the CDR3 is 15 residues. The CDR3 DNA sequence: TGCGCCAGCAGCCGATCGGGCGCTGGGGCCAACGTCCTGACTTTC. It specifies CASSRSGAGANVLTF.

The CDR3 DNA reads TGTGCCAGCAGCTGGGGGGGCGTCGTAGGCCAGCCCCAGCATTTT. Its translation is CASSWGGVVGQPQHF. The chain joins TRBV7-2 to TRBJ1-5; D may be TRBD1 (6 bases). The CDR3 is made up of 15 amino acids. CDR1 and CDR2 from the germline V gene are SGHTA and FQGNSA. V was shortened by 4 bases and J by 7 bases, with 17 bases between the two germline ends. Full variable domain (outside the CDR3, taken from reference TRBV7-2 and TRBJ1-5): GAGVSQSPSNKVTEKGKDVELRCDPISGHTALYWYRQSLGQGLEFLIYFQGNSAPDKSGLPSDRFSAERTGGSVSTLTIQRTQQEDSAVYLCASSWGGVVGQPQHFGDGTRLSIL.

The chain recombines TRBV14 with TRBJ2-7; perhaps TRBD1 as D (6 bases). Looked up from germline, CDR1 is SGHDN and CDR2 is FVKESK. Trimming took 6 bases from V and 0 from J, leaving 9 bases between them. The CDR3 runs to 13 residues. For the CDR3, the DNA is TGTGCCAGCAGTCGACAGGCCTCCTACGAGCAGTACTTC. Translation: CASSRQASYEQYF.

This clone was observed a single time. The chain recombines TRBV30 with TRBJ1-6; unclear D gene. The length of the CDR3 is 13 residues. Germline CDR1 is GTSNPN and CDR2 is SVGIG (reference sequence). Trimming shortened V by 4 bases and J by 7 bases, and 11 bases separated the two germline ends. This chain's CDR3 is CAWTFGRNSPLHF. As DNA, the CDR3 is TGTGCCTGGACCTTTGGACGAAATTCACCCCTCCACTTT.

This clone was recorded many times. This chain links TRBV9 with TRBJ1-2; a weak D match, TRBD1 (6 bases). CDR1 and CDR2 from the germline V gene are SGDLS and YYNGEE. With 4 bases removed from V and 2 bases from J, the gap between germline ends came to 15 bases. This CDR3 comprises 15 residues. CDR3 amino acids: CASSLPLGQNYGYTF. CDR3 in DNA: TGTGCCAGCAGCCTCCCCCTTGGACAGAACTATGGCTACACCTTC. Looking up the rest from reference TRBV9 and TRBJ1-2 gives the full variable domain: DSGVTQTPKHLITATGQRVTLRCSPRSGDLSVYWYQQSLDQGLQFLIQYYNGEERAKGNILERFSAQQFPDLHSELNLSSLELGDSALYFCASSLPLGQNYGYTFGSGTRLTVV.

V usage is TRBV5-1 and J usage is TRBJ2-4; no firm D call. This CDR3 contains 15 residues. Trimming shortened V by 1 base and J by 2 bases, and 10 bases separated the two germline ends. The germline CDR1 and CDR2 sequences are SGHRS and YFSETQ. The CDR3 DNA is TGCGCCAGCAGCTTGCCCCTAAGTTCCAAAAACATTCAGTACTTC. Protein: CASSLPLSSKNIQYF.

The CDR3 nucleotides are TGTGCCAGCAGCCTTGGGACGGCTTTCTACAATGAGCAGTTCTTC. Translating it yields CASSLGTAFYNEQFF. J is TRBJ2-1 and V is TRBV7-3; perhaps D is TRBD1 or TRBD2 (5 bases each). V was clipped by 5 bases and J by 3 bases, with 14 bases between them. The CDR3 consists of 15 residues. Per germline, CDR1 SGHTA and CDR2 FQGTGA.

This rearrangement joins TRBV7-3 to TRBJ2-2, with D unresolved. V was clipped by 5 bases and J by 6 bases, with 13 bases between them. Germline CDR1 SGHTA, CDR2 FQGTGA. This CDR3 region has 14 residues. This CDR3 reads CASSPTSAPGELFF. In DNA, the CDR3 is TGTGCCAGCAGCCCCACCTCGGCTCCCGGGGAGCTGTTTTTT.

The chain couples TRBV29-1 to TRBJ2-1; D is possibly TRBD1 (6 bases). The ends were cut back, 3 bases at V and 7 bases at J, with 16 bases in the middle. CDR1 and CDR2 (germline): SQVTM, ANQGSEA. The CDR3 contains 14 residues. This chain's CDR3 is CSVDRAGVSNEQFF. The CDR3 coding sequence is TGCAGCGTTGATAGGGCAGGGGTTTCGAATGAGCAGTTCTTC.